These T cell receptor beta chains were read from a single sample in a study of T-cell memory formation after mild COVID-19. TCRdb analysed the 5' RACE reads with MiXCR anew, one entry per CDR3 protein. The sample lists around 450,000 distinct CDR3 sequences, roughly 26% occurring once. The material sequenced was PBMCs or a T cell subset sorted from them (not recorded which). Every receptor here comes from an adult woman who had mild COVID-19 (a few samples of this study predate the infection). Cell type and time point are not known. Each CDR3 is given with its conserved first and last residue. D genes are given only for firm matches. The size of a clone is reported for some rows only, either as once, few or many, or as a class for expanded clones.

size,J,V,D,DNA,CDR3
few,TRBJ2-7,TRBV29-1,-,TGCAGCGTGGGGAGGTCTGGTTACGAGCAGTACTTC,CSVGRSGYEQYF
-,TRBJ2-7,TRBV6-1,TRBD2,TGTGCCAGCAGTGATACTGGGACTAAATCCTACGAGCAGTACTTC,CASSDTGTKSYEQYF
-,TRBJ2-7,TRBV13,TRBD2,TGTGCCAGCAGCCCGGACGGGGCGGGGGTTAGCTCCTACGAGCAGTACTTC,CASSPDGAGVSSYEQYF
few,TRBJ2-1,TRBV6-2/TRBV6-3,TRBD1,TGTGCCAGCAGATACAGGGGGCGCAGTATTAACAATGAGCAGTTCTTC,CASRYRGRSINNEQFF
-,TRBJ2-3,TRBV9,TRBD2,TGTGCCAGCAGCGCCTCGGGAGGCCTTGGAGATACGCAGTATTTT,CASSASGGLGDTQYF
-,TRBJ1-1,TRBV24-1,-,TGTGCCACCTCCGTCCCAGGGAGGGCTGAAGCTTTCTTT,CATSVPGRAEAFF
-,TRBJ2-1,TRBV12-3/TRBV12-4,-,TGTGCCAGCAGTTTTGGACAACTCTACAATGAGCAGTTCTTC,CASSFGQLYNEQFF
-,TRBJ1-5,TRBV6-5,-,TGTGCCAGCAGTTACTCGAGGAGCAGCAATCAGCCCCAGCATTTT,CASSYSRSSNQPQHF
once,TRBJ1-2,TRBV3-1,-,TGTGCCAGCAGCCAAGAGCCGTTTTATGGCTACACCTTC,CASSQEPFYGYTF
few,TRBJ2-5,TRBV11-2,-,TGTGCCAGCAGCGACAGTCCCCAAGAGACCCAGTACTTC,CASSDSPQETQYF
few,TRBJ2-1,TRBV4-3,TRBD2,TGCGCCAGCCAGCGGGAGTACTCCTACAATGAGCAGTTCTTC,CASQREYSYNEQFF
once,TRBJ1-1,TRBV20-1,TRBD1,TGCAGTGCTAGACCCTGGACAGGGAAGAACACTGAAGCTTTCTTT,CSARPWTGKNTEAFF
few,TRBJ2-7,TRBV7-6,TRBD1,TGTGCCAGCAGCTCCCGGGACAGGCTCTCCTACGAGCAGTACTTC,CASSSRDRLSYEQYF
few,TRBJ2-7,TRBV5-1,TRBD2,TGCGCCAGCAGCCAGGGACTAGCGGGGGCCTCCTACGAGCAGTACTTC,CASSQGLAGASYEQYF
few,TRBJ2-1,TRBV5-1,-,TGCGCCAGCAGCACGGGACTCCCGAGCTCCTACAATGAGCAGTTCTTC,CASSTGLPSSYNEQFF
-,TRBJ2-1,TRBV11-2,-,TGTGCCAGCAGCCAAAATCGCCTAGCGAGCCATGAGCAGTTCTTC,CASSQNRLASHEQFF
few,TRBJ2-5,TRBV6-2/TRBV6-3,TRBD2,TGTGCCAGCAGTCGTAGGACTAGCGGGAGTAGTCGTGGTGAGACCCAGTACTTC,CASSRRTSGSSRGETQYF
-,TRBJ2-1,TRBV7-7,-,TGTGCTAGCAGCTTAGTGCCCTTGGGGAGTCCCTACAATGAGCAGTTCTTC,CASSLVPLGSPYNEQFF
few,TRBJ2-5,TRBV7-2,TRBD2,TGTGCCAGCAGCTTACTAGCGGGGAGCCAAGAGACCCAGTACTTC,CASSLLAGSQETQYF
few,TRBJ2-3,TRBV7-9,TRBD2,TGTGCCAGCAGCCGTCCTACCGGGGGGGACACAGATACGCAGTATTTT,CASSRPTGGDTDTQYF
-,TRBJ2-2,TRBV5-1,-,TGCGCCAGCAACCGGGACACCAACACCGGGGAGCTGTTTTTT,CASNRDTNTGELFF
few,TRBJ1-2,TRBV7-9,TRBD1,TGTGCCAGCAGCTTAGGAACAGGGGATCTGGGCTATGGCTACACCTTC,CASSLGTGDLGYGYTF
many,TRBJ2-7,TRBV18,-,TGTGCCAGCTCGGAAAGGGACTTCCTCTACGAGCAGTACTTC,CASSERDFLYEQYF
many,TRBJ2-7,TRBV7-8,TRBD1,TGTGCCAGCAGCTTAGGGACAGGGGGCCTCGATTCCTACGAGCAGTACTTC,CASSLGTGGLDSYEQYF
many,TRBJ2-5,TRBV12-3/TRBV12-4,-,TGTGCCAGCAGTTTGAGGACTGGAGGAGAGACCCAGTACTTC,CASSLRTGGETQYF
-,TRBJ2-1,TRBV11-2,-,TGTGCCAGCAGCTTCGTGGACACCGATTACAATGAGCAGTTCTTC,CASSFVDTDYNEQFF
-,TRBJ2-3,TRBV29-1,-,TGCAGCGTTGGGGGGGGGGACAGGAGCACAGATACGCAGTATTTT,CSVGGGDRSTDTQYF
-,TRBJ1-1,TRBV20-1,-,TGCAGTGCTAGAGACCAGGTCTTCGGCACTAAAGCTTTCTTT,CSARDQVFGTKAFF
-,TRBJ2-5,TRBV6-5,-,TGTGCCAGCAGTTACGTCAGGGGCCGAGGAGAGACCCAGTACTTC,CASSYVRGRGETQYF
-,TRBJ1-1,TRBV27,-,TGTGCCAGCAGTTTACTGGGGGGCATAGAAGAAGCTTTCTTT,CASSLLGGIEEAFF
-,TRBJ1-4,TRBV21-1,-,TGTGCCAGCAGCAAAGGGCTGGCACCACCTGCAACTAATGAAAAACTGTTTTTT,CASSKGLAPPATNEKLFF
few,TRBJ2-7,TRBV5-1,TRBD2,TGCGCCAGCAGCTTGGGAGAGACGGCGGGGGGGGCACCGAGCGAGCAGTACTTC,CASSLGETAGGAPSEQYF
-,TRBJ2-5,TRBV13,TRBD2,TGTGCCAGCAGCTTTAGACTAGCGGGGCAAGAGACCCAGTACTTC,CASSFRLAGQETQYF
few,TRBJ2-3,TRBV5-6,TRBD2,TGTGCCAGCAGCTTGGTGGTAGCGGGAGGGCCGGATACGCAGTATTTT,CASSLVVAGGPDTQYF
few,TRBJ1-1,TRBV12-3/TRBV12-4,-,TGTGCCAGCAGTTTAGCTGTACAGGGAGGGAACACTGAAGCTTTCTTT,CASSLAVQGGNTEAFF
few,TRBJ2-2,TRBV21-1,-,TGTGCCAGCAGCAAAGTTGCCGGGACAGCGAACACCGGGGAGCTGTTTTTT,CASSKVAGTANTGELFF
few,TRBJ1-2,TRBV15,-,TGTGCCACCCGGGGTTTGGCTGGCTACACCTTC,CATRGLAGYTF
-,TRBJ2-6,TRBV5-1,-,TGCGCCAGCGTACCTACCCCCCCCTCTGGGGCCAACGTCCTGACTTTC,CASVPTPPSGANVLTF
few,TRBJ2-3,TRBV11-2,-,TGTGCCAGCAGCCCGGGGGACCGCAGCACAGATACGCAGTATTTT,CASSPGDRSTDTQYF
-,TRBJ1-2,TRBV5-1,-,TGCGCCAGCAGCTTGGAGCAGGACTATGGCTACACCTTC,CASSLEQDYGYTF
few,TRBJ2-1,TRBV4-1,TRBD2,TGCGCCAGCAGCCAAGATGTAGCGGGAGTATGGAATGAGCAGTTCTTC,CASSQDVAGVWNEQFF
-,TRBJ1-6,TRBV11-1,TRBD1,TGTGCCAGCACCAGACAGGGGATGAATTCACCCCTCCACTTT,CASTRQGMNSPLHF
-,TRBJ2-2,TRBV6-5,-,TGTGCCAGCAGTTACGGGACAAGGAACACCGGGGAGCTGTTTTTT,CASSYGTRNTGELFF
-,TRBJ1-2,TRBV12-3/TRBV12-4,TRBD1,TGTGCCAGCAGTTCCCGGGACAGCAAAAACTATGGCTACACCTTC,CASSSRDSKNYGYTF
few,TRBJ2-1,TRBV27,TRBD1,TGTGCCAGCAGTTTCTCCGGACAGGGGGTATTTTCAAGCTCCTACAATGAGCAGTTCTTC,CASSFSGQGVFSSSYNEQFF
few,TRBJ2-1,TRBV5-1,TRBD2,TGCGCCAGCAGCTTGGGCCCCCTAGCGGGAAAATACAATGAGCAGTTCTTC,CASSLGPLAGKYNEQFF
-,TRBJ2-6,TRBV5-5,-,TGTGCCAGCAGCCGCGTCGGGGGCTGGGAGTCTGGGGCCAACGTCCTGACTTTC,CASSRVGGWESGANVLTF
-,TRBJ2-2,TRBV7-3,TRBD1,TGTGCCAGCAGCTCCGTTGGCAGGGGGTCCGGGGAGCTGTTTTTT,CASSSVGRGSGELFF
-,TRBJ2-6,TRBV9,-,TGTGCCAGCAGCTTGAACTCCGTTGCGTCTGGGGCCAACGTCCTGACTTTC,CASSLNSVASGANVLTF
few,TRBJ2-1,TRBV4-2,TRBD1,TGTGCCAGCAGCCGGTCGGACAGGGACAATGAGCAGTTCTTC,CASSRSDRDNEQFF
-,TRBJ1-2,TRBV9,-,TGTGCCAGCAGCTCGCAGGACGGCCCTACCCTCTATGGCTACACCTTC,CASSSQDGPTLYGYTF
-,TRBJ2-1,TRBV7-9,TRBD2,TGTGCCAGCAGCTCCGGGGGGGGGGTTGAGCAGTTCTTC,CASSSGGGVEQFF
-,TRBJ2-7,TRBV6-5,-,TGTGCCAGCAGTTACTCGAAGGAAAACTCCTACGAGCAGTACTTC,CASSYSKENSYEQYF
many,TRBJ2-1,TRBV19,TRBD2,TGTGCCAGTAGTAGCCCGCCGGGACTAGCGGCCCCCAATGAGCAGTTCTTC,CASSSPPGLAAPNEQFF
many,TRBJ2-3,TRBV5-1,-,TGCGCCAGCCGAGGAGGAACGGATACGCAGTATTTT,CASRGGTDTQYF
-,TRBJ2-7,TRBV21-1,-,TGTGCCGGGACAGGGGGCTTTTACGAGCAGTACTTC,CAGTGGFYEQYF